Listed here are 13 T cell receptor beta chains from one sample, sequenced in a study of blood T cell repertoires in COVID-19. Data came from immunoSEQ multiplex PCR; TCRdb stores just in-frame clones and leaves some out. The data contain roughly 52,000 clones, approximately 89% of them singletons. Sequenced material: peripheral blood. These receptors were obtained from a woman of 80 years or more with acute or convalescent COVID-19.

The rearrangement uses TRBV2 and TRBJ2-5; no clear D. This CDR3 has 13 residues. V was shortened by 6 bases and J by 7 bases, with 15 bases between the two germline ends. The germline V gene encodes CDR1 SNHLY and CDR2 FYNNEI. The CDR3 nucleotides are TGTGCCAGCAGCCCTGGCCCTTTTGGGACCCAGTACTTC. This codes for CASSPGPFGTQYF.

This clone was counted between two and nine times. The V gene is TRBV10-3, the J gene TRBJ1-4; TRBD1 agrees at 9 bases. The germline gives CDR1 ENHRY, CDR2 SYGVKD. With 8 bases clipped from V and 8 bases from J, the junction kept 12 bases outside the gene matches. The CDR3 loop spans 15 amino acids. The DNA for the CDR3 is TGTGCCATCCGCGGGCAGGGACAGGGTGAGGAAAAACTGTTTTTT. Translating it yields CAIRGQGQGEEKLFF.

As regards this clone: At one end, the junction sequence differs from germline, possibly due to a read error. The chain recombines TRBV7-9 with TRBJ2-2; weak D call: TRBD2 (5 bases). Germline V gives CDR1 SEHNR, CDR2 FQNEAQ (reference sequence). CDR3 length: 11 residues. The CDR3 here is CASSLTGELVF. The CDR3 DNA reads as TGTGCCAGCAGCTTAACCGGGGAGCTGGTTTTT.

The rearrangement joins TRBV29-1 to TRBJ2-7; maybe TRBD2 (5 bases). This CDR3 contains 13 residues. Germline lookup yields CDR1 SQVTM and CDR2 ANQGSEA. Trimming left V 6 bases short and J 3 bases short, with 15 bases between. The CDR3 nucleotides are TGCAGCGTGGTCAGTGGGGAGCTCTACGAGCAGTACTTC. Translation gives CSVVSGELYEQYF.

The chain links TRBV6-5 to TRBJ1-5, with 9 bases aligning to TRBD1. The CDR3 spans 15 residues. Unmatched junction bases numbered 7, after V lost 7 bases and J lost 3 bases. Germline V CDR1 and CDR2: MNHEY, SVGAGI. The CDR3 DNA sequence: TGTGCCAGCAAACCTACAGGGGGCTTCAATCAGCCCCAGCATTTT. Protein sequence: CASKPTGGFNQPQHF.

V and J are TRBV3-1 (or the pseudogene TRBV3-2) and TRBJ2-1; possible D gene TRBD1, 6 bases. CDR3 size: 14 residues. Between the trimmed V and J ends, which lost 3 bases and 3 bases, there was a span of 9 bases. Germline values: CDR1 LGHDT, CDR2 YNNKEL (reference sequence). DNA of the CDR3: TGTGCCAGCAGCCACGACAGGTACTACAATGAGCAGTTCTTC. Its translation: CASSHDRYYNEQFF.

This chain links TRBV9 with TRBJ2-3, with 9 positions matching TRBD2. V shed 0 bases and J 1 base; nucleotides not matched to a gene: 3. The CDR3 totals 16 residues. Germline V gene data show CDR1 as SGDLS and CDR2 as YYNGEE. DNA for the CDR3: TGTGCCAGCAGCGTAGTGGGCGGGGGGGGCACAGATACGCAGTATTTT. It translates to CASSVVGGGGTDTQYF.

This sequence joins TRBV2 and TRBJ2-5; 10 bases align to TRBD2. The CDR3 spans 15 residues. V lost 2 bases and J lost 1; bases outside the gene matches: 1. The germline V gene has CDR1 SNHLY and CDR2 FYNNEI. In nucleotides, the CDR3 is TGTGCCAGCAGTGAACTAGCGGGGGCCCAAGAGACCCAGTACTTC. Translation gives CASSELAGAQETQYF.

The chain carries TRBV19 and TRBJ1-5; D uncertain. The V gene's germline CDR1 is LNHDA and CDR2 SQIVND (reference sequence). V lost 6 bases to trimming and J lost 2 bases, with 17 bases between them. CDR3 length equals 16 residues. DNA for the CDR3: TGTGCCAGTAGCATGAGAAGCGGCGGGGGCAATCAGCCCCAGCATTTT. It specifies CASSMRSGGGNQPQHF.

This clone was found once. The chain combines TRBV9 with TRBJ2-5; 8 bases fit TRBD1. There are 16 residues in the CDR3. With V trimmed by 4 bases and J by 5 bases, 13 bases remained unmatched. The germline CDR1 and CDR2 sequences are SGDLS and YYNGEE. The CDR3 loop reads CASSRGIGTGWETQYF. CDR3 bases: TGTGCCAGCAGCCGGGGGATCGGGACAGGATGGGAGACCCAGTACTTC.

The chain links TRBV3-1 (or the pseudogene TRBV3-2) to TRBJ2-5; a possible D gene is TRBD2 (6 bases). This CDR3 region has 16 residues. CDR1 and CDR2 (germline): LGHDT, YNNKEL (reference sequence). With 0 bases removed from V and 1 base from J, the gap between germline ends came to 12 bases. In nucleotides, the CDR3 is TGTGCCAGCAGCCAAGATCTCAGGAGGGCCCAAGAGACCCAGTACTTC. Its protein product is CASSQDLRRAQETQYF.

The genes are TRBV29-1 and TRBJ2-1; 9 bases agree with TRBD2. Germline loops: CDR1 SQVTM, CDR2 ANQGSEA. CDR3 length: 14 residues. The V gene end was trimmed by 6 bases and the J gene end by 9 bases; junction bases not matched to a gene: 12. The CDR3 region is CSVGGTSILGEQFF. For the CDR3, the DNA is TGCAGCGTGGGGGGGACTAGCATCCTGGGTGAGCAGTTCTTC.

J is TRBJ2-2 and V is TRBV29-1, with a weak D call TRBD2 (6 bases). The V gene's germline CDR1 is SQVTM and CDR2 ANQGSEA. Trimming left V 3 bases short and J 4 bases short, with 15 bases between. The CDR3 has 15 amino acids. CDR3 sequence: CSVEVVPGSTGELFF. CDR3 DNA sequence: TGCAGCGTTGAGGTGGTCCCCGGGAGCACCGGGGAGCTGTTTTTT.